The 6 T cell receptor beta chains below come from one sample, sequenced in a study of blood T cell repertoires in COVID-19. Profiling relied on immunoSEQ multiplex PCR, and the TCRdb table lists in-frame clones only, not all of them. Of 150,000 to 200,000 clones in the sample, roughly 76% were seen once. Sequencing used peripheral blood. The receptors shown here come from a woman in her fifties or sixties with active or convalescent COVID-19.

V usage is TRBV6-6 and J usage is TRBJ2-6; D perhaps matches TRBD2 (5 bases). V was clipped by 5 bases and J by 0 bases, with 17 bases between them. The germline V gene has CDR1 MNHNY and CDR2 SVGAGI (reference sequence). CDR3 size: 18 residues. The CDR3 coding sequence is TGTGCCAGCAGTCTAAGAGGGATTCCCCTCTCTGGGGCCAACGTCCTGACTTTC. Protein: CASSLRGIPLSGANVLTF.

This chain uses TRBV19 with TRBJ2-1; unclear D gene. Trimming shortened V by 5 bases and J by 12 bases, and 14 bases separated the two germline ends. CDR3 size: 12 residues. The germline V gene has CDR1 LNHDA and CDR2 SQIVND (reference sequence). The CDR3 bases are TGTGCCAGTAGTCCAACCTCGCTGGCGCAGTTCTTC. Protein: CASSPTSLAQFF.

This clone was picked up a small number of times. At one end, the junction sequence differs from germline, possibly due to a read error. This chain uses TRBV5-4 with TRBJ1-4; D not resolved. The CDR3 consists of 11 residues. Germline V lookup: CDR1 SGHNT, CDR2 YYREEE (reference sequence). The CDR3 bases are TGTGCCAGCAGCTTGGGAACAGAAAGGTATTTT. Translation: CASSLGTERYF.

The V call is TRBV30, the J call TRBJ1-2; TRBD1 aligns across 9 bases. The germline CDR1 and CDR2 sequences are GTSNPN and SVGIG (reference sequence). The CDR3 runs 12 residues. Losses at the gene ends were 8 bases for V and 6 bases for J; bases not matched to a gene: 7. In DNA, the CDR3 is TGTGCCCGATACAGGGGGCTTCATGGCTACACCTTC. Protein: CARYRGLHGYTF. The whole variable domain, filled in from reference TRBV30 and TRBJ1-2, reads SQTIHQWPATLVQPVGSPLSLECTVEGTSNPNLYWYRQAAGRGLQLLFYSVGIGQISSEVPQNLSASRPQDRQFILSSKKLLLSDSGFYLCARYRGLHGYTFGSGTRLTVV.

This sequence joins TRBV4-2 and TRBJ2-5, with 9 bases that match TRBD2. The CDR3 contains 16 residues. The germline CDR1 and CDR2 sequences are LGHNA and YNFKEQ. After removal of 2 bases from V and 6 bases from J, the junction contained 10 bases not matched to a gene. CDR3 sequence: CASSQTRGGAFQTQYF. CDR3 nucleotide sequence: TGTGCCAGCAGCCAAACGCGCGGGGGGGCGTTCCAGACCCAGTACTTC.

The V call is TRBV5-1, the J call TRBJ2-3; 15 bases fit TRBD2. CDR1 is SGHRS, CDR2 YFSETQ, per germline. The CDR3 sequence is 16 residues long. V lost 3 bases to trimming and J lost 6 bases; unmatched junction nucleotides: 5. The CDR3 sequence is CASSWTSGGAADTQYF. The CDR3 DNA sequence: TGCGCCAGCAGCTGGACTAGCGGGGGGGCAGCGGATACGCAGTATTTT.